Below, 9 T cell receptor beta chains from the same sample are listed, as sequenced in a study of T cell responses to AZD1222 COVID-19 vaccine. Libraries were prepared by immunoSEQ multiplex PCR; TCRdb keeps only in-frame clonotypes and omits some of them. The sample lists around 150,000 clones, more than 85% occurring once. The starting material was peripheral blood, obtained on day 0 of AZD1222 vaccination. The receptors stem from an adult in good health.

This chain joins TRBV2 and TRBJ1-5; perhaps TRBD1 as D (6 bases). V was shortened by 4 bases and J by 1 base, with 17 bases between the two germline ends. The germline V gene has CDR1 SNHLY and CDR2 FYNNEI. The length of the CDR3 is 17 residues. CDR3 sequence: CASSAYFWTESNQPQHF. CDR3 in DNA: TGTGCCAGCAGTGCCTACTTTTGGACAGAAAGCAATCAGCCCCAGCATTTT.

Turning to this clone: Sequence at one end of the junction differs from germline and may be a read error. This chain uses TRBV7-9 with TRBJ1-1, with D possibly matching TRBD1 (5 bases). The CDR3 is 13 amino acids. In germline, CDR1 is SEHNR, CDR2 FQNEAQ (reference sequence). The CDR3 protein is CGAGREENTEAFF. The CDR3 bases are TGCGGGGCGGGCAGGGAGGAAAACACTGAAGCTTTCTTT.

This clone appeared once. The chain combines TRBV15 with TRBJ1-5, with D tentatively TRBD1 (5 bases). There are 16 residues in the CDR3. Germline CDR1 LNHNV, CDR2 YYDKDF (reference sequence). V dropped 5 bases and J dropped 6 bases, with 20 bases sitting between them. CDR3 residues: CATSPGGVGRGQPQHF. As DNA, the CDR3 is TGTGCCACCAGCCCTGGGGGGGTCGGGAGGGGTCAGCCCCAGCATTTT.

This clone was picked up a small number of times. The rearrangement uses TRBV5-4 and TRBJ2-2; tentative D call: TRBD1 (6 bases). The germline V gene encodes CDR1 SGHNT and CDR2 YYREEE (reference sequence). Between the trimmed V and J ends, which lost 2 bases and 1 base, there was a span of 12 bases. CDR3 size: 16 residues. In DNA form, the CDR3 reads TGTGCCAGCAGCTTTCCCGGGACAAAGAACACCGGGGAGCTGTTTTTT. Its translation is CASSFPGTKNTGELFF.

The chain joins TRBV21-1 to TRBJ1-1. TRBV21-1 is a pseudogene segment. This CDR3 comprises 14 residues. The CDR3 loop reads CASSKVAGMTEAFF. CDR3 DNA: TGTGCCAGCAGCAAAGTGGCCGGGATGACTGAAGCTTTCTTT.

The CDR3 DNA reads TGTGCCAGCAGCCAAGATAAATCGGTCTTCCACACTGAAGCTTTCTTT. Translation: CASSQDKSVFHTEAFF. The chain joins TRBV4-2 to TRBJ1-1, with D unresolved. The ends were cut back, 0 bases at V and 3 bases at J, with 14 bases in the middle. CDR3 length equals 16 residues. Germline V gene data show CDR1 as LGHNA and CDR2 as YNFKEQ.

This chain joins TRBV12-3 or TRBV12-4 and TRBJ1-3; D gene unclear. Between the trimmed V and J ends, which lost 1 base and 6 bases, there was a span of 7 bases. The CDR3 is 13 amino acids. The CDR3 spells CASSLVWANTIYF. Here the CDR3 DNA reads TGTGCCAGCAGTTTAGTCTGGGCAAACACCATATATTTT.

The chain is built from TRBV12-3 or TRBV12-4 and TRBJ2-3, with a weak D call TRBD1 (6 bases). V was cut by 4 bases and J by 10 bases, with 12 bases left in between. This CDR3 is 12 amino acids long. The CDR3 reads CASSSTGSSQYF. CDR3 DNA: TGTGCCAGCAGTTCCACAGGGAGTTCGCAGTATTTT.

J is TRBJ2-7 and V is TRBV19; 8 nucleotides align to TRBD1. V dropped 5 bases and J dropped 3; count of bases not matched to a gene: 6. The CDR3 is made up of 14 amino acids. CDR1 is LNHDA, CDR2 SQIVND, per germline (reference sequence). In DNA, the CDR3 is TGTGCCAGTAGTGCGGCAGGGGGCATCTACGAGCAGTACTTC. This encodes CASSAAGGIYEQYF. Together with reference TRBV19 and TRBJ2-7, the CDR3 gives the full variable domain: DGGITQSPKYLFRKEGQNVTLSCEQNLNHDAMYWYRQDPGQGLRLIYYSQIVNDFQKGDIAEGYSVSREKKESFPLTVTSAQKNPTAFYLCASSAAGGIYEQYFGPGTRLTVT.